These 19 T cell receptor beta chains were all obtained from the same sample, sequenced in a study of beta chain features in type 1 diabetes. Findings and limits, study-wide: All four CD4+ subsets of Type 1 diabetes patients contained TCRB CDR3s that were moderately but significantly shorter.

Reverse transcribing all isolated RNA meant expressed TCRB transcripts were sequenced. TCRdb keeps only in-frame clones here, not all; method: immunoSEQ multiplex PCR. The sample has around 140,000 clones, roughly 10% seen once; the top ten hold about 0.7%. Their cognate antigens are unknown. The sample taken for sequencing was central memory CD4+ T cells from blood. Receptor source: a man aged 25-40 years with type 1 diabetes.

The chain uses TRBV25-1 and TRBJ2-3; D is perhaps TRBD2 (7 bases). The CDR3 is made up of 14 amino acids. Looked up from germline, CDR1 is MGHDK and CDR2 is SYGVNS. Trimming removed 10 bases from V and 1 base from J, with 15 bases in between. The CDR3 bases are TGTGCCAACTCGCGGGGGCCTTGCACAGATACGCAGTATTTT. Amino acid sequence: CANSRGPCTDTQYF.

In its sample, this clone was seen a few times. The chain recombines TRBV18 with TRBJ2-3; D possibly corresponds to TRBD2 (5 bases). V gave up 4 bases and J gave up 0 bases, with 11 bases separating them. The CDR3 spans 15 residues. Per the germline V gene, CDR1 is KGHSH and CDR2 is LQKENI. The CDR3, as DNA: TGTGCCAGCTCACTGGACTTAACGAGCACAGATACGCAGTATTTT. Its protein product is CASSLDLTSTDTQYF. Full variable domain (rest looked up from reference TRBV18 and TRBJ2-3): NAGVMQNPRHLVRRRGQEARLRCSPMKGHSHVYWYRQLPEEGLKFMVYLQKENIIDESGMPKERFSAEFPKEGPSILRIQQVVRGDSAAYFCASSLDLTSTDTQYFGPGTRLTVL.

V gene TRBV6-1 combines with J gene TRBJ2-3, with D maybe TRBD1 (6 bases). Per the germline V gene, CDR1 is MNHNS and CDR2 is SASEGT. This CDR3 has 15 residues. Trimming stripped 6 bases from V and 4 bases from J, with 17 bases between. The CDR3 DNA reads as TGTGCCAGCAGCGGAGTCACTCCAGGGGCAGATACGCAGTATTTT. It is translated as CASSGVTPGADTQYF.

Only a few counts were recorded for this clone. The chain links TRBV6-5 to TRBJ2-3; 8 positions match TRBD1. Trimming removed 6 bases from V and 3 bases from J; junction bases left unmatched: 5. Germline CDR1 reads MNHEY; CDR2 reads SVGAGI. This CDR3 region has 14 residues. The CDR3 nucleotides are TGTGCCAGCAGACGACAGGGGATTACAGATACGCAGTATTTT. Translating gives CASRRQGITDTQYF.

This clone was counted a few times. V and J are TRBV7-3 and TRBJ1-2; D is unclear. This CDR3 region has 14 residues. Trimming cost V 2 bases and J 6 bases, with 13 bases left between them. Germline loops: CDR1 SGHTA, CDR2 FQGTGA. The CDR3 region is CASSLESGLDGYTF. In nucleotides, the CDR3 is TGTGCCAGCAGCTTAGAGTCAGGTTTGGATGGCTACACCTTC.

J is TRBJ1-2 and V is TRBV5-6; possibly TRBD1 for D (5 bases). The CDR3 contains 13 residues. In germline, CDR1 is SGHDT, CDR2 YYEEEE. The ends were cut back, 2 bases at V and 6 bases at J, with 11 bases in the middle. CDR3 in DNA: TGTGCCAGCAGCTTAAGGGGAATTAATGGCTACACCTTC. Its translation: CASSLRGINGYTF.

The rearrangement links TRBV9 to TRBJ2-7; 9 bases map to TRBD1. The CDR3 is made up of 15 amino acids. In germline, CDR1 is SGDLS, CDR2 YYNGEE. J gave up 3 bases and V 4 bases, and 8 bases lay outside the gene matches. CDR3 DNA: TGTGCCAGCAGCCCTCGGGACAGGGTAAACTACGAGCAGTACTTC. Encoded protein: CASSPRDRVNYEQYF.

This clone has more than one count but fewer than ten. The chain joins TRBV5-4 to TRBJ1-2; the D gene is possibly TRBD1 (6 bases). Germline-derived CDR1 and CDR2 are SGHNT and YYREEE (reference sequence). The CDR3 has 14 amino acids. V shed 4 bases and J shed 7 bases, with 17 bases lying between them. The CDR3 sequence is CASSTLTGLSGYTF. In nucleotides, the CDR3 is TGTGCCAGCAGCACACTAACAGGGTTGTCTGGCTACACCTTC.

This clone was seen only a few times. V is TRBV6-4 and J is TRBJ2-1, with 7 positions matching TRBD2. The V gene's germline CDR1 is MRHNA and CDR2 SNTAGT. V was pared by 6 bases and J by 6 bases, with 5 bases of the junction left unmatched. The CDR3 is 13 amino acids. CDR3 coding DNA: TGTGCCAGCAGAAGTGGACTAGGCAATGAGCAGTTCTTC. This gives the protein CASRSGLGNEQFF.

The rearrangement uses TRBV30 and TRBJ1-1; D not resolved. V was pared by 0 bases and J by 1 base, with 6 bases between. Per germline, CDR1 GTSNPN and CDR2 SVGIG (reference sequence). The CDR3 extends over 13 amino acids. DNA of the CDR3: TGTGCCTGGAGTGTACTAGGGAACACTGAAGCTTTCTTT. Its protein is CAWSVLGNTEAFF.

This clone was seen more than once but under ten times. A read error may be the cause here, since a much bigger clone is one base away. Within the sample, other DNA sequences also encode this same CDR3. The V gene is TRBV7-3, the J gene TRBJ1-2; 10 nucleotides match TRBD1. This CDR3 contains 13 residues. The V gene end was trimmed by 4 bases and the J gene end by 5 bases; junction bases not matched to a gene: 1. Germline V gives CDR1 SGHTA, CDR2 FQGTGA. The chain's CDR3 is CASSSGQGYGYTF. The DNA of the CDR3 is TGTGCCAGCAGCTCGGGACAGGGGTATGGCTACACCTTC.

The chain links TRBV4-2 to TRBJ1-1; D perhaps matches TRBD1 (5 bases). Germline-derived CDR1 and CDR2 are LGHNA and YNFKEQ. The CDR3 runs to 16 residues. V dropped 0 bases and J dropped 0 bases, with 11 bases sitting between them. The CDR3 loop is CASSQEGGVVNTEAFF. CDR3 DNA: TGTGCCAGCAGCCAAGAGGGGGGGGTGGTGAACACTGAAGCTTTCTTT.

This chain joins TRBV5-6 and TRBJ1-1, with 9 bases aligning to TRBD1. J lost 0 bases, V lost 2 bases, and 2 bases had no gene match. This CDR3 contains 15 residues. Germline values: CDR1 SGHDT, CDR2 YYEEEE. The CDR3 DNA reads TGTGCCAGCAGCTTCTGGACAGGGGTGAACACTGAAGCTTTCTTT. This gives the protein CASSFWTGVNTEAFF.

This clone was counted only a few times. V and J are TRBV2 and TRBJ1-4; TRBD1 is a possible D gene (5 bases). The CDR3 is 14 residues long. The germline V and J ends were trimmed by 5 bases and 5 bases, with 12 bases remaining between them. The germline V gene has CDR1 SNHLY and CDR2 FYNNEI. The CDR3 coding sequence is TGTGCCAGCAGTCGGCGACAGAAAAATGAAAAACTGTTTTTT. This encodes CASSRRQKNEKLFF.

This clone has a count of ten or more. As DNA, the CDR3 is TGCAGCGTTGAAGCCGGGACTAGCGGGGGGGAGACCCAGTACTTC. This encodes CSVEAGTSGGETQYF. The chain recombines TRBV29-1 with TRBJ2-5, with 15 positions matching TRBD2. The V gene end was trimmed by 1 base and the J gene end by 5 bases; junction bases not matched to a gene: 2. This CDR3 contains 15 residues. CDR1 and CDR2 (germline): SQVTM, ANQGSEA.

This clone was picked up a small number of times. This may be a read error, as it is one base from a much larger clone. V gene TRBV7-9 combines with J gene TRBJ1-2, with TRBD1 matching 7 bases. The CDR3 runs to 12 residues. CDR1 SEHNR and CDR2 FQNEAQ come from the germline V gene (reference sequence). Trimming at V came to 5 bases and at J to 4 bases, leaving 1 base not matched to a gene. CDR3 loop: CASSRDSYGYTF. The CDR3 coding sequence is TGTGCCAGCAGCAGGGACAGCTATGGCTACACCTTC.

With respect to this clone: The sample carries other DNA sequences with the same CDR3. The CDR3 loop is CSVEVGADTQYF. CDR3 nucleotides: TGCAGCGTCGAGGTGGGTGCAGATACGCAGTATTTT. The chain combines TRBV29-1 with TRBJ2-3; D unclear. Germline loops: CDR1 SQVTM, CDR2 ANQGSEA. V lost 6 bases, J lost 4 bases, and 11 bases lay in between. This CDR3 has 12 amino acids.

The CDR3 spells CASSISGSNQPQHF. The CDR3 DNA is TGTGCCAGTAGTATTTCGGGGAGCAATCAGCCCCAGCATTTT. V is TRBV19 and J is TRBJ1-5; D remains unclear. CDR3 length: 14 amino acids. CDR1 is LNHDA, CDR2 SQIVND, per germline (reference sequence). V was clipped by 3 bases and J by 1 base, with 7 bases between them.

The rearrangement links TRBV2 to TRBJ1-2; 7 bases are shared with TRBD1. This CDR3 comprises 12 residues. The germline V gene has CDR1 SNHLY and CDR2 FYNNEI. The trim removed 1 base at V and 14 bases at J, leaving 7 bases unmatched. Here the CDR3 reads CASSEGRQGWTF. DNA for the CDR3: TGTGCCAGCAGTGAAGGCAGACAGGGTTGGACCTTC.